The clone carrying this TCR beta chain was detected only a few times. MiXCR, run by TCRdb on the PCR reads, gives a single entry per CDR3 protein. The table records around 65,000 distinct CDR3 sequences, under 20% of them present only once. J was trimmed by 10 bases and V by 1 base; bases with no gene match: 6. Germline V gene lookup returns CDR1 SGHAT and CDR2 FQNNGV. CDR3 length: 16 residues. The sample belongs to a study of molecular identifiers for immune sequencing clone quantification. The sequence was collected from a human donor in good health. Some libraries in this study had Jurkat cell RNA spiked in. The J gene is TRBJ2-1, the V gene TRBV11-2; 14 bases map to TRBD2. Sequenced input: naive CD8+ T cells from blood, with Jurkat cell RNA spiked in. As to subset: FACS-sorted CD8+CD4-CCR7+CD45RA+ naive T cells. The CDR3 DNA reads as TGTGCCAGCAGCTTAGCGACTAGCGGGAGGGCCGGGGAGCAGTTCTTC. Residues: CASSLATSGRAGEQFF.